This TCR beta chain was retrieved from a study of blood T cell repertoires in COVID-19. In the study overall: Collection of acute and convalescent COVID-19 samples took place in the United States, Italy and Spain. T cells, B-cell-depleted T cells, or PBMCs provided the cDNA or gDNA that served as material.

With 3 bases clipped from V and 6 bases from J, the junction kept 9 bases outside the gene matches. CDR3 length equals 16 residues. In germline, CDR1 is LGHDT, CDR2 YNNKEL (reference sequence). Authors' methods: Amplifying reference gene primers gave estimates of nucleated cell counts. Here immunoSEQ multiplex PCR was the method, and the copy in TCRdb shows in-frame clones only, minus some. That table is the source of V, J and clone size, and D and trimming were worked out from the DNA. The repertoire includes 200,000 to 300,000 clones, 86% of them detected once, and 5.5% to 6.5% sits in the top ten.

The V call is TRBV3-1 (or the pseudogene TRBV3-2), the J call TRBJ1-5, with TRBD1 matching over 9 bases. The sequence derives from a man between 60 and 75 years old with acute or convalescent COVID-19. Specimen: peripheral blood. The CDR3 protein is CASSQQGTGSGQPQHF. CDR3 coding DNA: TGTGCCAGCAGCCAGCAAGGGACAGGGAGTGGTCAGCCCCAGCATTTT.